One and the same sample provided the 26 T cell receptor beta chains below, sequenced in a study of OX40 agonist ivuxolimab in advanced cancers. Measured with immunoSEQ multiplex PCR; TCRdb has only the in-frame clones, and not every one. Found here are around 140,000 clones, about 93% of them singletons; the top ten hold roughly 0.94%. The starting material was CD4+ or CD8+ T cells sorted from blood, obtained in a trial of the OX40 agonist ivuxolimab. The receptors shown here come from an adult with an advanced solid tumor such as melanoma, head and neck, liver or kidney cancer.

The chain combines TRBV19 with TRBJ1-1; D gene unclear. This CDR3 has 15 amino acids. Germline values: CDR1 LNHDA, CDR2 SQIVND (reference sequence). Trimming stripped 5 bases from V and 0 bases from J, with 13 bases between. This CDR3 is CASSPQERMNTEAFF. CDR3 in DNA: TGTGCCAGTAGTCCCCAAGAGAGGATGAACACTGAAGCTTTCTTT.

The V call is TRBV6-5, the J call TRBJ1-1; 8 nucleotides align to TRBD1. This CDR3 spans 15 amino acids. V lost 2 bases, J lost 4 bases, and 6 bases stayed unmatched. CDR1 and CDR2 (germline): MNHEY, SVGAGI. The CDR3 nucleotides are TGTGCCAGCAGTTACCGAACAGGGGGGGGCACTGAAGCTTTCTTT. Translated: CASSYRTGGGTEAFF.

J is TRBJ2-2 and V is TRBV4-2, with a weak D call TRBD2 (6 bases). The CDR3 sequence is 18 residues long. Germline V lookup: CDR1 LGHNA, CDR2 YNFKEQ. V was cut by 0 bases and J by 0 bases, with 14 bases left in between. The DNA of the CDR3 is TGTGCCAGCAGCCAAGATCGGGGCGGGGCTACGAACACCGGGGAGCTGTTTTTT. Its protein product is CASSQDRGGATNTGELFF.

This rearrangement joins TRBV19 to TRBJ2-5; D is undetermined. Germline lookup yields CDR1 LNHDA and CDR2 SQIVND (reference sequence). V was clipped by 3 bases and J by 6 bases, with 11 bases between them. The CDR3 runs to 13 residues. CDR3 coding DNA: TGTGCCAGTAGTATCCAGGACCTGCAGACCCAGTACTTC. This translates into CASSIQDLQTQYF.

V usage is TRBV5-6 and J usage is TRBJ2-7; 8 bases map to TRBD1. The CDR3 consists of 14 residues. CDR1 SGHDT and CDR2 YYEEEE come from the germline V gene. Losses at the gene ends were 4 bases for V and 6 bases for J; bases not matched to a gene: 9. The CDR3 here is CASSPGQGWAEQYF. CDR3 DNA: TGTGCCAGCAGCCCCGGACAGGGCTGGGCCGAGCAGTACTTC.

The gene calls are TRBV14 and TRBJ1-5; 10 bases are shared with TRBD1. Germline CDR1 reads SGHDN; CDR2 reads FVKESK. V lost 4 bases, J lost 5 bases, and 2 bases stayed unmatched. The CDR3 has 14 amino acids. The CDR3 loop reads CASSRGTGDQPQHF. The CDR3 nucleotides are TGTGCCAGCAGCCGAGGGACAGGGGATCAGCCCCAGCATTTT.

The gene calls are TRBV5-4 and TRBJ1-1; 9 positions match TRBD1. The trim removed 2 bases at V and 7 bases at J, leaving 15 bases unmatched. Germline-derived CDR1 and CDR2 are SGHNT and YYREEE (reference sequence). This CDR3 is built from 17 residues. The CDR3 sequence: CASSFTAGQGYYGEAFF. Here the CDR3 DNA reads TGTGCCAGCAGCTTTACCGCGGGACAGGGTTATTATGGTGAAGCTTTCTTT.

This clone came up once. The chain links TRBV19 to TRBJ1-3; D unresolved. Germline loops: CDR1 LNHDA, CDR2 SQIVND (reference sequence). Trimming took off 0 bases at V and 0 bases at J, with 12 bases between the two ends. The CDR3 consists of 17 residues. As DNA, the CDR3 is TGTGCCAGTAGTATAGACGCCCAGGACTCCTCTGGAAACACCATATATTTT. This gives the protein CASSIDAQDSSGNTIYF.

This chain links TRBV5-4 with TRBJ1-5, with D perhaps matching TRBD1 (5 bases). Trimming shortened V by 1 base and J by 5 bases, and 13 bases separated the two germline ends. Germline CDR1 and CDR2: SGHNT and YYREEE (reference sequence). The CDR3 contains 15 residues. The CDR3 DNA reads as TGTGCCAGCAGCTTGTTGCTTCAGGGAGATCAGCCCCAGCATTTT. Translated, it gives CASSLLLQGDQPQHF.

The chain has TRBV7-2 and TRBJ1-1; possibly TRBD1 for D (5 bases). Germline CDR1 SGHTA, CDR2 FQGNSA. Trimming stripped 5 bases from V and 5 bases from J, with 21 bases between. This CDR3 comprises 16 residues. CDR3 amino acids: CASSTRGLTMGTEAFF. CDR3 bases: TGTGCCAGCAGCACCCGGGGCCTAACAATGGGGACTGAAGCTTTCTTT.

This clone came up once. The genes are TRBV5-6 and TRBJ2-7; D possibly uses TRBD1 or TRBD2 (5 bases each). CDR1 and CDR2 from the germline V gene are SGHDT and YYEEEE. Trimming cost V 5 bases and J 3 bases, with 15 bases left between them. The CDR3 is 14 amino acids. For the CDR3, the DNA is TGTGCCAGCAGGACTCTGGGGGATAGCTACGAGCAGTACTTC. As protein: CASRTLGDSYEQYF. Together with reference TRBV5-6 and TRBJ2-7, the CDR3 gives the full variable domain: DAGVTQSPTHLIKTRGQQVTLRCSPKSGHDTVSWYQQALGQGPQFIFQYYEEEERQRGNFPDRFSGHQFPNYSSELNVNALLLGDSALYLCASRTLGDSYEQYFGPGTRLTVT.

This rearrangement joins TRBV7-2 to TRBJ1-1; D unclear. The V gene lost 1 base and the J gene lost 3 bases, with 15 bases spanning the gap. Germline V lookup: CDR1 SGHTA, CDR2 FQGNSA. This CDR3 contains 16 residues. The CDR3 loop reads CASSLGLDVRDTEAFF. The CDR3, as DNA: TGTGCCAGCAGCTTAGGCTTAGATGTGAGGGACACTGAAGCTTTCTTT.

The chain combines TRBV5-4 with TRBJ2-3; D is unresolved. Germline V CDR1 and CDR2: SGHNT, YYREEE (reference sequence). The CDR3 is 17 amino acids. V was shortened by 4 bases and J by 3 bases, with 21 bases between the two germline ends. For the CDR3, the DNA is TGTGCCAGCAGCCTTGGGCCGTGGCAGAGTACTACAGATACGCAGTATTTT. Translation: CASSLGPWQSTTDTQYF.

The chain employs TRBV6-5 and TRBJ1-4, with D hard to call. CDR1 and CDR2 from the germline V gene are MNHEY and SVGAGI. The ends were cut back, 6 bases at V and 3 bases at J, with 14 bases in the middle. There are 15 residues in the CDR3. The CDR3 nucleotides are TGTGCCAGCAGGGAGCCGGCGGCGGCTAATGAAAAACTGTTTTTT. Protein: CASREPAAANEKLFF.

The CDR3 protein is CASSLTALQETQYF. CDR3 bases: TGTGCCAGCAGTCTTACAGCGCTCCAAGAGACCCAGTACTTC. V gene TRBV6-5 combines with J gene TRBJ2-5; D not resolved. Germline V lookup: CDR1 MNHEY, CDR2 SVGAGI. V was clipped by 5 bases and J by 1 base, with 11 bases between them. This CDR3 region has 14 residues.

This clone was seen more than once but under ten times. V gene TRBV2 combines with J gene TRBJ1-2, with D unclear. Germline V lookup: CDR1 SNHLY, CDR2 FYNNEI. The V gene lost 7 bases and the J gene lost 1 base, with 10 bases spanning the gap. This CDR3 region has 13 residues. The CDR3 reads CASNLQSNYGYTF. As DNA, the CDR3 is TGTGCCAGCAACCTACAGAGTAACTATGGCTACACCTTC.

The chain uses TRBV7-8 and TRBJ1-1; weak D call: TRBD1 (6 bases). Germline CDR1 SGHVS, CDR2 FQNEAQ. CDR3 length equals 15 residues. The V end was cut by 4 bases, the J end by 1 base, with 13 bases between. Here the CDR3 reads CASSSSRTANTEAFF. CDR3 sequence (DNA): TGTGCCAGCAGCTCGTCCCGGACAGCGAACACTGAAGCTTTCTTT.

The chain combines TRBV29-1 with TRBJ2-7; TRBD1 aligns across 8 bases. Trimming took 7 bases from V and 1 from J; bases not matched to a gene: 6. This CDR3 has 13 amino acids. Germline loops: CDR1 SQVTM, CDR2 ANQGSEA. The CDR3: CSALGTGSYEQYF. CDR3 bases: TGCAGCGCCCTAGGGACAGGTTCCTACGAGCAGTACTTC.

This chain uses TRBV2 with TRBJ1-2; D is undetermined. Germline V lookup: CDR1 SNHLY, CDR2 FYNNEI. CDR3 length: 15 residues. The V end lost 3 bases, the J end lost 4 bases, and 15 bases lay between the germline ends. In DNA, the CDR3 is TGTGCCAGCAGTGAGAGTCCACCATCCACCTATGGCTACACCTTC. Its translation is CASSESPPSTYGYTF. Based on the CDR3 plus reference TRBV2 and TRBJ1-2, the full variable domain is EPEVTQTPSHQVTQMGQEVILRCVPISNHLYFYWYRQILGQKVEFLVSFYNNEISEKSEIFDDQFSVERPDGSNFTLKIRSTKLEDSAMYFCASSESPPSTYGYTFGSGTRLTVV.

The chain employs TRBV9 and TRBJ1-2; D not certain. The CDR3 runs 12 residues. Germline-derived CDR1 and CDR2 are SGDLS and YYNGEE. V was clipped by 4 bases and J by 7 bases, with 11 bases between them. CDR3 amino acids: CASSLDVGGYTF. The CDR3 nucleotides read TGTGCCAGCAGCTTGGACGTGGGTGGCTACACCTTC.

The chain couples TRBV11-2 to TRBJ2-1; 11 bases match TRBD2. The V gene end was trimmed by 0 bases and the J gene end by 6 bases; junction bases not matched to a gene: 4. Germline V gene lookup returns CDR1 SGHAT and CDR2 FQNNGV. The CDR3 consists of 16 residues. CDR3 in amino acids: CASSLDWLAGGNEQFF. The DNA of the CDR3 is TGTGCCAGCAGCTTAGATTGGCTAGCGGGGGGCAATGAGCAGTTCTTC.

The CDR3 is CASSQDADQPQHF. CDR3 nucleotide sequence: TGCGCCAGCAGCCAAGATGCGGATCAGCCCCAGCATTTT. V is TRBV4-3 and J is TRBJ1-5; D not resolved. The CDR3 has 13 amino acids. V gave up 0 bases and J gave up 5 bases, with 5 bases separating them. CDR1 is LGHNA, CDR2 YSLEER, per germline.

The gene calls are TRBV9 and TRBJ2-2, with a tentative D call TRBD2 (5 bases). CDR3 length equals 20 residues. The germline CDR1 and CDR2 sequences are SGDLS and YYNGEE. Trimming stripped 1 base from V and 1 base from J, with 23 bases between. Here the CDR3 DNA reads TGTGCCAGCAGCGTAAGTCCTAAGGGAGCACCTCGTTTGAACACCGGGGAGCTGTTTTTT. Amino acids: CASSVSPKGAPRLNTGELFF.

The chain recombines TRBV11-3 with TRBJ1-1; possible D gene TRBD1, 5 bases. CDR1 is SGHNT, CDR2 YENEEA, per germline. Trimming took off 6 bases at V and 6 bases at J, with 11 bases between the two ends. The CDR3 spans 12 residues. CDR3 loop: CASRGRGAEAFF. The CDR3 bases are TGTGCCAGCAGAGGGAGGGGAGCTGAAGCTTTCTTT.

The chain combines TRBV28 with TRBJ2-7, with TRBD1 matching 8 bases. Germline V CDR1 and CDR2: MDHEN, SYDVKM. J was trimmed by 0 bases and V by 5 bases; bases with no gene match: 9. CDR3 length: 16 amino acids. For the CDR3, the DNA is TGTGCCAGCAGTCCCCCGGACAGGGTAAGCTCCTACGAGCAGTACTTC. It is translated as CASSPPDRVSSYEQYF.

V and J are TRBV2 and TRBJ1-1; the match to TRBD1 covers 7 bases. The germline gives CDR1 SNHLY, CDR2 FYNNEI. The CDR3 runs 13 residues. V trimming: 5 bases; J trimming: 4 bases; junction bases outside the gene matches: 4. In DNA form, the CDR3 reads TGTGCCAGCAGTCGACAGGGCCTCACTGAAGCTTTCTTT. It specifies CASSRQGLTEAFF.